Listed below are T cell receptor beta chains from one sample, sequenced in a study of blood T cell repertoires in COVID-19. TCRdb's copy holds only in-frame clones and misses some; the assay was immunoSEQ multiplex PCR. The sample consists of roughly 200,000 clones, 70% to 90% of them appearing once. Sequenced material: peripheral blood. The receptors stem from a man in his fifties or sixties with acute or convalescent COVID-19. Both conserved end residues are part of each CDR3. Each record gives: clone size, J gene, D gene, V gene, CDR3 DNA, CDR3 protein. D genes are given only for firm matches. Only some rows state a clone size, as once, few, many or a class for expanded clones.

.	TRBJ2-7	.	TRBV19	TGTGCCAGTAGTGGCCCCAGCGTAACGAGCTCCTACGAGCAGTACTTC	CASSGPSVTSSYEQYF
.	TRBJ2-3	.	TRBV9	TGTGCCAGCAGCCGGAGGGACTCCCTGATCACAGATACGCAGTATTTT	CASSRRDSLITDTQYF
.	TRBJ2-7	.	TRBV28	TGTGCCAGCAGTTTGGAGGCAAGGACTCACGAGCAGTACTTC	CASSLEARTHEQYF
few	TRBJ2-7	.	TRBV6-5	TGTGCCAGCAGTCGTAAATCCTCCTACGAGCAGTACTTC	CASSRKSSYEQYF
few	TRBJ2-7	TRBD2	TRBV6-6	TGTGCCAGCAGTTACTCGAGGCTCGCGGGGGGGTACGAGCAGTACTTC	CASSYSRLAGGYEQYF
.	TRBJ1-4	.	TRBV28	TGTGCCAGCAGTTTTGCAGGCAGGGCAGAAAAACTGTTTTTT	CASSFAGRAEKLFF
.	TRBJ1-5	.	TRBV27	TGTGCCAGCAGTTTGGGGAGGGGTAATCAGCCCCAGCATTTT	CASSLGRGNQPQHF
.	TRBJ2-1	TRBD2	TRBV27	TGTGCCAGCACCCGGGGGGCTAGCGGGGCCTTGAGCTCCTACAATGAGCAGTTCTTC	CASTRGASGALSSYNEQFF
.	TRBJ2-5	TRBD1	TRBV5-5	TGTGCCAGCAGCTTGAGCACAGGGGGGCGAGAGACCCAGTACTTC	CASSLSTGGRETQYF
.	TRBJ1-3	TRBD1	TRBV29-1	TGCAGCGTTCGGACAGGGAACTCTGGAAACACCATATATTTT	CSVRTGNSGNTIYF
.	TRBJ2-1	TRBD2	TRBV19	TGTGCCAGTAGGAAGAGCGGGAGCTACAATGAGCAGTTCTTC	CASRKSGSYNEQFF
.	TRBJ2-1	TRBD2	TRBV7-9	TGTGCCAGCACCCCAGGTGGCGGGAGCAATTTTATCGATGAGCAGTTCTTC	CASTPGGGSNFIDEQFF
once	TRBJ2-3	TRBD2	TRBV6-2/TRBV6-3	TGTGCCAGCAGTTACGTCGGGAGGCGCAGCACAGATACGCAGTATTTT	CASSYVGRRSTDTQYF
.	TRBJ2-2	TRBD2	TRBV7-3	TGTGCCAGCAGCTTATATGCGGGAGGGTTCAACACCGGGGAGCTGTTTTTT	CASSLYAGGFNTGELFF
.	TRBJ2-3	TRBD2	TRBV6-2/TRBV6-3	TGTGCCAGCAGTACGGGACTAGCGGGAGCGTGGAGAGATACGCAGTATTTT	CASSTGLAGAWRDTQYF
.	TRBJ2-5	TRBD2	TRBV24-1	TGTGCCACCAGTGAGGCTAGCGGGACCCAAGAGACCCAGTACTTC	CATSEASGTQETQYF
.	TRBJ2-7	TRBD2	TRBV28	TGTGCCAGCAGCGGAGCGGGAATACCTTACGAGCAGTACTTC	CASSGAGIPYEQYF
.	TRBJ2-3	TRBD1	TRBV24-1	TGTGCCACCAGTGCAGGGACAGGAGGTGCCACAGATACGCAGTATTTT	CATSAGTGGATDTQYF
.	TRBJ2-1	.	TRBV10-3	TGTGCCCTCCGACAGGACAGCTCCTACAATGAGCAGTTCTTC	CALRQDSSYNEQFF
.	TRBJ1-5	.	TRBV9	TGTGCCAGCAGCGTAGTGGCCAGGGAAAGCCCCAATCAGCCCCAGCATTTT	CASSVVARESPNQPQHF
.	TRBJ2-7	.	TRBV27	TGTGCCAGCTTCAAACAGGGCTCCTACGAGCAGTACTTC	CASFKQGSYEQYF
.	TRBJ2-7	TRBD2	TRBV5-4	TGTGCCAGCAGCCTACCTACCGGGAGGGGTAACTACGAGCAGTACTTC	CASSLPTGRGNYEQYF
.	TRBJ1-2	TRBD1	TRBV7-2	TGTGCCAGCAGCCCCCAGTCCGGGCAGGGGGCAGCCTATGGCTACACCTTC	CASSPQSGQGAAYGYTF
.	TRBJ2-1	.	TRBV9	TGTGCCAGCAGCGTAACCCCGGGACACAACTACAATGAGCAGTTCTTC	CASSVTPGHNYNEQFF
.	TRBJ2-2	TRBD1	TRBV29-1	TGCAGCGTTGAAGGCAGGGGGCTTTCGAGGGAGCTGTTTTTT	CSVEGRGLSRELFF
few	TRBJ2-3	TRBD1	TRBV5-1	TGCGCCAGCAGCGCCGGGACAGGGGTAGATACGCAGTATTTT	CASSAGTGVDTQYF
.	TRBJ2-2	TRBD2	TRBV7-6	TGTGCCAGCAGCTACCTGGGACTACTTAACACCGGGGAGCTGTTTTTT	CASSYLGLLNTGELFF
.	TRBJ2-1	.	TRBV28	TGTGCCAGCAAGGGGTCTAGCGCGCATACTTACAATGAGCAGTTCTTC	CASKGSSAHTYNEQFF
.	TRBJ2-7	.	TRBV19	TGTGCCAGTACGGCGCAGGGGGGCTACGAGCAGTACTTC	CASTAQGGYEQYF
.	TRBJ2-7	TRBD2	TRBV6-2/TRBV6-3	TGTGCCAGCAGCAACTATCCGGGACTAGCGGGAGCAAGAGGGTCCTACGAGCAGTACTTC	CASSNYPGLAGARGSYEQYF
.	TRBJ2-2	TRBD2	TRBV20-1	TGCAGTGCTAGTCCTGGGAGGGCCACCACCGGGGAGCTGTTTTTT	CSASPGRATTGELFF
.	TRBJ2-3	.	TRBV7-9	TGTGCCAGCAGCCAGGACTGGTCCTCTAGCACAGATACGCAGTATTTT	CASSQDWSSSTDTQYF
.	TRBJ2-3	.	TRBV11-2	TGTGCCAGCAGCTCCGGCGGAAGCACAGATACGCAGTATTTT	CASSSGGSTDTQYF
.	TRBJ1-1	.	TRBV4-2	TGTGCCAGCAGCCAGGGAGGAGTCGCCACTGAAGCTTTCTTT	CASSQGGVATEAFF
.	TRBJ1-2	.	TRBV2	TGTGCCAGCAGTCCCGGGACACAGCGGAGCGGCTACACCTTC	CASSPGTQRSGYTF
.	TRBJ2-3	.	TRBV19	TGTGCCAGTACTCCTGGGGAGCGGCAGGCAGATACGCAGTATTTT	CASTPGERQADTQYF
few	TRBJ1-4	.	TRBV28	TGTGCCAGTGGGACATCCACTGCAACTAATGAAAAACTGTTTTTT	CASGTSTATNEKLFF
.	TRBJ1-1	.	TRBV28	TGTGCCAGCAGTGACGGACAGATAAACACTGAAGCTTTCTTT	CASSDGQINTEAFF
.	TRBJ1-1	.	TRBV9	TGTGCCAGCAGCCGTAATACAGTTAACACTGAAGCTTTCTTT	CASSRNTVNTEAFF
.	TRBJ1-2	TRBD1	TRBV3-1/TRBV3-2	TGTGCCAGCAGCCAAGAGCGCGACAGGGCTTCGCGGGGCTACACCTTC	CASSQERDRASRGYTF
.	TRBJ1-1	.	TRBV20-1	TGCAGTGCTAGTGGAGGGTCTTTGGCTTTCTTT	CSASGGSLAFF
.	TRBJ1-1	.	TRBV5-6	TGTGCCAGCAGCTGGGGGGACACTGAAGCTTTCTTT	CASSWGDTEAFF
.	TRBJ2-1	TRBD2	TRBV7-3	TGTGCCAGCAGTCCCGGGGGGGAGTCTCGGTTCTTC	CASSPGGESRFF
once	TRBJ1-5	.	TRBV7-5	TGTGTCAGAAGCCCCCCCTTCCGCCAGCATTTT	CVRSPPFRQHF
once	TRBJ2-1	.	TRBV18	TGTGCCAGCTCATCGGTGGGGCTGCCTACGGAGCAGTTCTTC	CASSSVGLPTEQFF
.	TRBJ1-5	.	TRBV3-1/TRBV3-2	TGTGCCAGCAGCCACTTGAGGGGGCAGCCCCAGCATTTT	CASSHLRGQPQHF
.	TRBJ2-7	.	TRBV28	TGTGCCAGCAGTTTGACTTACTACGAGCAGTACTTC	CASSLTYYEQYF
.	TRBJ2-2	.	TRBV7-8	TGTGCCAGCACCTGGGCGGAGGGTAACACCGGGGAGCTGTTTTTT	CASTWAEGNTGELFF
.	TRBJ2-2	.	TRBV5-1	TGCGCCAGCAGCCGGGGGGGACAGTCCGGGGAGCTGTTTTTT	CASSRGGQSGELFF
.	TRBJ2-2	TRBD2	TRBV7-2	TGTGCCAGTAAAGACGGCGGGAGAGACACCGGGGAGCTGTTTTTT	CASKDGGRDTGELFF
once	TRBJ1-2	TRBD1	TRBV5-5	TGTGCCAGCAGCCTAAATCCAGGGGGCGTCTCCGGTGGCTACACCTTC	CASSLNPGGVSGGYTF
.	TRBJ1-3	.	TRBV19	TGTGCCAGTAGTACCCTCAGGGAATCGGGAAACACCATATATTTT	CASSTLRESGNTIYF
.	TRBJ2-1	TRBD2	TRBV30	TGTGCCTGGAGTGCCCGGGCTAGCGGGCTTATTTCCTACAATGAGCAGTTCTTC	CAWSARASGLISYNEQFF